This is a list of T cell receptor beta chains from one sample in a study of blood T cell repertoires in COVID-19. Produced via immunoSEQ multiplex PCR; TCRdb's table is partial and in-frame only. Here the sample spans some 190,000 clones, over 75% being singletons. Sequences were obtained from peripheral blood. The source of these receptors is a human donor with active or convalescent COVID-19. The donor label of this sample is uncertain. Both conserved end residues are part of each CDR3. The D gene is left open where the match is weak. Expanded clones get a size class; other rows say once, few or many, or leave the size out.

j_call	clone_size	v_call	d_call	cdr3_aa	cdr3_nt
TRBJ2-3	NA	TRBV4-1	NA	CASSHRVGKDTQYF	TGCGCCAGCAGCCATCGGGTCGGGAAAGATACGCAGTATTTT
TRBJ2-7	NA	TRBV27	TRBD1	CASSLSFQEQGVTYEQYF	TGTGCCAGCAGTTTATCGTTCCAAGAACAGGGGGTTACCTACGAGCAGTACTTC
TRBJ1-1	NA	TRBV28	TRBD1	CASSPGTGRMNTEAFF	TGTGCCAGCAGTCCCGGGACAGGGAGGATGAACACTGAAGCTTTCTTT
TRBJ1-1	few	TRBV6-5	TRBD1	CASSQRQGNTEAFF	TGTGCCAGCAGTCAGCGACAGGGCAACACTGAAGCTTTCTTT
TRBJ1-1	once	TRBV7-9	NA	CASHPGVSRNTEAFF	TGTGCCAGCCATCCAGGGGTTTCCCGGAACACTGAAGCTTTCTTT
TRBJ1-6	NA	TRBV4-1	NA	CASSQDGRGTSNSPLHF	TGCGCCAGCAGCCAAGATGGGAGGGGCACCTCTAATTCACCCCTCCACTTT
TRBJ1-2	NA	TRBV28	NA	CASSRGFGYTF	TGTGCCAGCAGTCGGGGATTTGGCTACACCTTC
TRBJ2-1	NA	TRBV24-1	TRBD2	CATRGTSAGNEQFF	TGTGCCACCAGGGGGACTAGCGCGGGCAATGAGCAGTTCTTC
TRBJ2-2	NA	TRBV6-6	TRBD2	CASTREGFGELFF	TGTGCCAGCACGCGGGAGGGCTTCGGGGAGCTGTTTTTT
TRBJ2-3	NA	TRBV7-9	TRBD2	CASSLVLAGGTDTQYF	TGTGCCAGCAGCTTAGTGCTAGCGGGGGGAACAGATACGCAGTATTTT
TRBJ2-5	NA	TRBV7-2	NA	CASSLGLRFDF	TGTGCCAGCAGCCTAGGCCTGCGTTTCGACTTC
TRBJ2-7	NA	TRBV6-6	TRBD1	CASRQGQGFNEQYF	TGTGCCAGCAGACAGGGACAGGGATTCAACGAGCAGTACTTC
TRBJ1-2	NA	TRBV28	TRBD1	CASSLGGGASYGYTF	TGTGCCAGCAGTTTAGGAGGGGGCGCAAGCTATGGCTACACCTTC
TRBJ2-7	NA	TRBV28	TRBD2	CASSRGTSFVEQYF	TGTGCCAGCAGCCGCGGGACTAGCTTTGTCGAGCAGTACTTC
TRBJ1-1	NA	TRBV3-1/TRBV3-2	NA	CASSRLPGTEAFF	TGTGCCAGCAGCCGGCTTCCGGGCACTGAAGCTTTCTTT
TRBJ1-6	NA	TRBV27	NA	CASSIQTTGSPLHF	TGTGCCAGCAGCATCCAGACGACTGGTTCACCCCTCCACTTT
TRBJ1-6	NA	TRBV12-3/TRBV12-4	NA	CASSLTQGSPLHF	TGTGCCAGCAGTTTAACCCAGGGTTCACCCCTCCACTTT
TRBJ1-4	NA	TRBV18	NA	CASSPFGATNEKLFF	TGTGCCAGCTCACCATTCGGGGCAACTAATGAAAAACTGTTTTTT
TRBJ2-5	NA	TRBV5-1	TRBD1	CASSLSGGLGETQYF	TGCGCCAGCAGCTTGTCAGGGGGCCTGGGGGAGACCCAGTACTTC
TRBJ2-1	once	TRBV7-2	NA	CASSLGSGGDEQFF	TGTGCCAGCAGCTTAGGTAGCGGCGGGGATGAGCAGTTCTTC
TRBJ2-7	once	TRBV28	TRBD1	CASSPSFQGAYEQYF	TGTGCCAGCAGTCCGTCCTTCCAGGGGGCCTACGAGCAGTACTTC
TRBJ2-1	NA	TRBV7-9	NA	CASSFYSTLNNEQFF	TGTGCCAGCAGCTTTTACTCCACCCTAAACAATGAGCAGTTCTTC
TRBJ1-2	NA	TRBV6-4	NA	CASSVEATVPNYGYTF	TGTGCCAGCAGCGTAGAAGCGACAGTACCGAACTATGGCTACACCTTC
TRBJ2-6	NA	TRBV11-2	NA	CASSLELPESGANVLTF	TGTGCCAGCAGCTTAGAATTGCCAGAATCTGGGGCCAACGTCCTGACTTTC
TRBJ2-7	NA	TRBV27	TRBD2	CASSLSLLAGGNEQYF	TGTGCCAGCAGTTTATCGCTACTAGCGGGAGGTAACGAGCAGTACTTC
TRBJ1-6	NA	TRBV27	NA	CASSPSGIHNSPLHF	TGTGCCAGCAGTCCTTCGGGGATACATAATTCACCCCTCCACTTT
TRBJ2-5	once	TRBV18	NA	CASSPGGQETQYF	TGTGCCAGCTCACCGGGCGGGCAAGAGACCCAGTACTTC
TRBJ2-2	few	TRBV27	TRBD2	CASSLVGGRTGELFF	TGTGCCAGCAGTTTAGTGGGAGGGAGGACCGGGGAGCTGTTTTTT
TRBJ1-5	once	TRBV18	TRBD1	CASSPEQGVTDQPQHF	TGTGCCAGCTCACCCGAACAGGGGGTAACAGATCAGCCCCAGCATTTT
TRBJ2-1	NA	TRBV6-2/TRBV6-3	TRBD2	CASSRTSGFYNEQFF	TGTGCCAGCAGTCGCACTAGCGGCTTCTACAATGAGCAGTTCTTC
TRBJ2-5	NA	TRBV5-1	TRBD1	CASSLLQGVETQYF	TGCGCCAGCAGCTTGCTACAGGGGGTGGAGACCCAGTACTTC
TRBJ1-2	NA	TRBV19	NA	CASSIRGNYGYTF	TGTGCCAGTAGTATCCGGGGTAACTATGGCTACACCTTC
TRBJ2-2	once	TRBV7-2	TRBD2	CASSFATGGTNTGELFF	TGTGCCAGCAGCTTCGCGACGGGGGGGACGAACACCGGGGAGCTGTTTTTT
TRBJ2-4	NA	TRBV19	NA	CASSIQGARSKNIQYF	TGTGCCAGTAGTATTCAGGGCGCACGTTCGAAAAACATTCAGTACTTC
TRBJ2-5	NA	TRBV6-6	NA	CASSYGRVQETQYF	TGTGCCAGCAGTTACGGGCGGGTCCAAGAGACCCAGTACTTC
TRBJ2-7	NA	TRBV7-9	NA	CASSFPGDYEQYF	TGTGCCAGCAGCTTCCCAGGGGACTACGAGCAGTACTTC
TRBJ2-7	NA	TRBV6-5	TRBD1	CASSYSGTGEQYF	TGTGCCAGCAGTTATTCCGGGACAGGGGAGCAGTACTTC
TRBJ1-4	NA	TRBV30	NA	CAWSVGFRGLFF	TGTGCCTGGAGTGTAGGATTCCGGGGACTGTTTTTT
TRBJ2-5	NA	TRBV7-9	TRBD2	CASSLAGKKAGGPRETQYF	TGTGCCAGCAGCTTAGCCGGAAAAAAAGCGGGGGGCCCCAGGGAGACCCAGTACTTC
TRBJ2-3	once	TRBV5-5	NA	CASSLGTSTDTQYF	TGTGCCAGCAGCTTGGGGACTAGCACAGATACGCAGTATTTT
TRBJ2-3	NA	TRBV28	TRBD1	CASSRQGADTQYF	TGTGCCAGCAGTCGACAGGGGGCAGATACGCAGTATTTT
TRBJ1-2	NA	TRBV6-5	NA	CASSYVSGAPRGYTF	TGTGCCAGCAGTTACGTTTCGGGAGCCCCTCGGGGCTACACCTTC
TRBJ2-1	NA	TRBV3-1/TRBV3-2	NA	CASSQRPGAGNEQFF	TGTGCCAGCAGCCAACGACCAGGGGCGGGCAATGAGCAGTTCTTC
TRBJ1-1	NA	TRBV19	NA	CASSIGGTLNTEAFF	TGTGCCAGTAGTATAGGGGGCACTTTGAACACTGAAGCTTTCTTT